This T cell receptor (beta chain) comes out of a study of blood T cell repertoires in COVID-19. Across the study: Collection of acute and convalescent COVID-19 samples took place in the United States, Italy and Spain.

TCRdb's copy holds only in-frame clones and misses some; the assay was immunoSEQ multiplex PCR. Of some 340,000 clones listed, 90% to 95% are singletons. Recruitment covered 25 or so US areas and drew participants whose ages spanned about 18 to 89 years. The study recruited exposed participants who had met a COVID-19 case within 2 weeks before entry. Trimming stripped 1 base from V and 6 bases from J, with 12 bases between. The CDR3 has 14 amino acids. The V gene's germline CDR1 is MNHEY and CDR2 SMNVEV (reference sequence). The sample consisted of PBMCs or T cells enriched from blood (not recorded which). The sequence came from a woman in her 30s who had been exposed to COVID-19. The chain combines TRBV27 with TRBJ1-2; possible D gene TRBD1, 5 bases. In DNA form, the CDR3 reads TGTGCCAGCAGTTTATTGGGCGGGGCTGATGGCTACACCTTC. Translated, it gives CASSLLGGADGYTF.